The next 30 T cell receptor beta chains were all read from a single sample in a study of blood T cell repertoires in COVID-19. Here immunoSEQ multiplex PCR was the method, and the copy in TCRdb shows in-frame clones only, minus some. The sample includes approximately 240,000 clones, almost 85% of them seen just once. Sequenced: peripheral blood. The receptor source for this set is a man aged 50 or older with acute or convalescent COVID-19.

This chain connects TRBV30 to TRBJ2-7; 7 bases line up with TRBD2. The V gene's germline CDR1 is GTSNPN and CDR2 SVGIG (reference sequence). The CDR3 length is 14 residues. The V segment lost 0 bases and the J segment 1 base; nucleotides outside the gene matches: 3. Written as DNA, the CDR3 is TGTGCCTGGAGTGTTCAGGGAGGGTCCTACGAGCAGTACTTC. Encoded protein: CAWSVQGGSYEQYF.

The V and J genes are TRBV19 and TRBJ2-1; 15 nucleotides match TRBD2. CDR3 length: 18 amino acids. Germline CDR1 and CDR2: LNHDA and SQIVND (reference sequence). CDR3 DNA sequence: TGTGCTTCCTCATTGACCGGGACTAGCGGGGGGCATTACAATGAGCAGTTCTTC. Protein product: CASSLTGTSGGHYNEQFF.

This chain joins TRBV2 and TRBJ1-3; no clear D gene. Germline assignment: CDR1 SNHLY and CDR2 FYNNEI. V lost 7 bases, J lost 0 bases, and 10 bases lay in between. CDR3 size: 14 residues. The DNA of the CDR3 is TGTGCCAGCAAATCGACGGGCTCTGGAAACACCATATATTTT. Residues: CASKSTGSGNTIYF.

V is TRBV30 and J is TRBJ1-6; tentative D call: TRBD1 (6 bases). Deletions cut 2 bases from V and 7 bases from J, with 15 bases between. The CDR3 runs 15 residues. Germline values: CDR1 GTSNPN, CDR2 SVGIG (reference sequence). CDR3 sequence: CAWSRQVTGNSPLHF. In nucleotides, the CDR3 is TGTGCCTGGAGTCGACAGGTTACTGGAAATTCACCCCTCCACTTT.

V and J are TRBV19 and TRBJ2-2; 7 bases align to TRBD2. The CDR3 runs 15 residues. Per the germline V gene, CDR1 is LNHDA and CDR2 is SQIVND (reference sequence). V lost 4 bases to trimming and J lost 5 bases; unmatched junction nucleotides: 7. CDR3 DNA sequence: TGTGCCAGTAGTAGTAGCGGAGCGGGAACCGGGGAGCTGTTTTTT. Translated, it gives CASSSSGAGTGELFF.

V usage is TRBV15 and J usage is TRBJ1-6, with D possibly matching TRBD1 (6 bases). The CDR3 consists of 12 residues. Germline V gene lookup returns CDR1 LNHNV and CDR2 YYDKDF (reference sequence). Between the trimmed V and J ends, which lost 7 bases and 7 bases, there was a span of 8 bases. Here the CDR3 reads CATTDRNSPLHF. The CDR3 DNA sequence: TGTGCCACCACGGACAGAAATTCACCCCTCCACTTT.

V is TRBV6-5 and J is TRBJ1-2; D is perhaps TRBD1 (6 bases). The CDR3 length is 13 residues. CDR1 is MNHEY and CDR2 is SVGAGI in the germline V gene. The germline V and J ends were trimmed by 4 bases and 8 bases, with 14 bases remaining between them. The CDR3 bases are TGTGCCAGCAGTTTGGGGGGGCTAGGAGGCTACACCTTC. It encodes CASSLGGLGGYTF.

The J gene is TRBJ1-1, the V gene TRBV7-2, with TRBD1 identical over 9 bases. The V and J ends lost 4 bases and 6 bases, in that order; junction bases with no gene match: 12. The CDR3 length is 16 residues. Looked up from germline, CDR1 is SGHTA and CDR2 is FQGNSA. CDR3 loop: CASSYPRTGAFAEAFF. The DNA of the CDR3 is TGTGCCAGCAGCTACCCGCGGACAGGGGCCTTCGCTGAAGCTTTCTTT.

The rearrangement links TRBV30 to TRBJ1-1; a possible D gene is TRBD1 (5 bases). This CDR3 region has 10 residues. Germline values: CDR1 GTSNPN, CDR2 SVGIG (reference sequence). V was trimmed by 3 bases and J by 8 bases, leaving 7 bases between them. Written as DNA, the CDR3 is TGTGCCTGGAGAGGGGCAGAAGCTTTCTTT. Residues: CAWRGAEAFF.

The gene calls are TRBV7-3 and TRBJ1-6; 8 bases fit TRBD1. The V gene's germline CDR1 is SGHTA and CDR2 FQGTGA. The CDR3 runs to 13 residues. V gave up 3 bases and J gave up 11 bases; unmatched junction bases: 3. DNA of the CDR3: TGTGCCAGCAGCTTGACAGGGGTGGCACCCCTCCACTTT. Its translation is CASSLTGVAPLHF.

The chain couples TRBV27 to TRBJ2-5; perhaps TRBD2 as D (6 bases). Germline CDR1 is MNHEY and CDR2 is SMNVEV (reference sequence). V dropped 4 bases and J dropped 4 bases, with 13 bases sitting between them. The CDR3 runs to 14 residues. The CDR3 here is CASSSPGLAETQYF. The DNA of the CDR3 is TGTGCCAGCAGTTCCCCGGGACTCGCAGAGACCCAGTACTTC.

The rearrangement joins TRBV6-5 to TRBJ2-1; unclear D gene. The germline V and J ends were trimmed by 2 bases and 0 bases, with 8 bases remaining between them. The germline V gene encodes CDR1 MNHEY and CDR2 SVGAGI. This CDR3 is 15 amino acids long. The CDR3 loop is CASSYGPSSYNEQFF. In nucleotides, the CDR3 is TGTGCCAGCAGTTACGGGCCCAGCTCCTACAATGAGCAGTTCTTC.

This clone showed up just a few times. This rearrangement joins TRBV6-6 to TRBJ1-2, with TRBD1 matching 8 bases. J gave up 7 bases and V 0 bases, and 4 bases lay outside the gene matches. The germline gives CDR1 MNHNY, CDR2 SVGAGI (reference sequence). The CDR3 contains 14 residues. Here the CDR3 reads CASSYSMDRAGYTF. In DNA form, the CDR3 reads TGTGCCAGCAGTTACTCCATGGACAGGGCTGGCTACACCTTC.

The rearrangement links TRBV6-5 to TRBJ1-1; D perhaps matches TRBD1 (6 bases). V was shortened by 6 bases and J by 4 bases, with 12 bases between the two germline ends. This CDR3 has 13 amino acids. The germline gives CDR1 MNHEY, CDR2 SVGAGI. CDR3 amino acids: CASSPRGSTEAFF. For the CDR3, the DNA is TGTGCCAGCAGCCCGAGGGGGTCCACTGAAGCTTTCTTT.

This clone was found once. The chain carries TRBV3-1 (or the pseudogene TRBV3-2) and TRBJ2-1, with TRBD2 identical over 9 bases. CDR1 is LGHDT, CDR2 YNNKEL, per germline (reference sequence). Losses at the gene ends were 4 bases for V and 7 bases for J; bases not matched to a gene: 8. There are 15 residues in the CDR3. For the CDR3, the DNA is TGTGCCAGCAGCCGGTCGACTAGCGGATGGAATGAGCAGTTCTTC. Residues: CASSRSTSGWNEQFF.

V is TRBV6-2 or TRBV6-3 and J is TRBJ2-3; 10 bases match TRBD2. The germline V gene encodes CDR1 MNHEY and CDR2 SVGEGT. There are 16 residues in the CDR3. Trimming took 2 bases from V and 5 from J; bases not matched to a gene: 7. The DNA for the CDR3 is TGTGCCAGCAGTTACGGGCTAGCGGGAGCCGAAGATACGCAGTATTTT. It encodes CASSYGLAGAEDTQYF.

This clone was detected a few times. This chain uses TRBV28 with TRBJ1-4; 7 bases are shared with TRBD1. V gave up 9 bases and J gave up 8 bases; unmatched junction bases: 9. The CDR3 contains 13 residues. Germline V gene lookup returns CDR1 MDHEN and CDR2 SYDVKM. This chain's CDR3 is CASVGQPDEKLFF. The CDR3 DNA reads as TGTGCCAGTGTGGGACAGCCGGACGAAAAACTGTTTTTT.

J is TRBJ1-1 and V is TRBV30; tentative D call: TRBD1 (5 bases). The CDR3 runs 13 residues. Germline lookup yields CDR1 GTSNPN and CDR2 SVGIG (reference sequence). V was shortened by 2 bases and J by 8 bases, with 15 bases between the two germline ends. Here the CDR3 reads CAWSFPPNREAFF. The CDR3 DNA reads as TGTGCCTGGAGTTTCCCACCTAACAGGGAAGCTTTCTTT.

The J gene is TRBJ2-1, the V gene TRBV2; perhaps TRBD2 as D (6 bases). Germline V gene sequence: CDR1 SNHLY, CDR2 FYNNEI. CDR3 length: 15 residues. V was pared by 8 bases and J by 0 bases, with 14 bases between. The CDR3 DNA follows: TGTGCCAGCTCAGGTGGGAGGAGCTCCTACAATGAGCAGTTCTTC. Protein sequence: CASSGGRSSYNEQFF.

The rearrangement links TRBV5-4 to TRBJ2-2, with 9 bases fitting TRBD1. The germline V gene encodes CDR1 SGHNT and CDR2 YYREEE (reference sequence). Unmatched junction bases numbered 4, after V lost 3 bases and J lost 4 bases. The CDR3 length is 15 residues. The CDR3 coding sequence is TGTGCCAGCAGCTCCCGGGACAGGGCCACCGGGGAGCTGTTTTTT. It specifies CASSSRDRATGELFF.

The chain is built from TRBV5-6 and TRBJ2-5; TRBD1 agrees at 10 bases. The CDR3 extends over 14 amino acids. V gave up 4 bases and J gave up 5 bases; unmatched junction bases: 5. From germline, CDR1 is SGHDT and CDR2 YYEEEE. The CDR3 coding sequence is TGTGCCAGCAGCAAGGGACAGGGGAGTGAGACCCAGTACTTC. Amino acid sequence: CASSKGQGSETQYF.

The count of this clone is one. The chain combines TRBV6-5 with TRBJ1-1; 7 nucleotides match TRBD1. Per the germline V gene, CDR1 is MNHEY and CDR2 is SVGAGI. CDR3 length: 13 amino acids. V trimming: 5 bases; J trimming: 8 bases; junction bases outside the gene matches: 8. The CDR3: CASSQHRGREAFF. In nucleotides, the CDR3 is TGTGCCAGCAGTCAACACAGGGGTCGAGAAGCTTTCTTT.

The chain carries TRBV15 and TRBJ1-2; 7 nucleotides agree with TRBD1. Looked up from germline, CDR1 is LNHNV and CDR2 is YYDKDF (reference sequence). The CDR3 has 13 amino acids. V dropped 4 bases and J dropped 8; count of bases not matched to a gene: 7. DNA for the CDR3: TGTGCCACCAGCATACAGGGGCCAAAAGGCTACACCTTC. Translation: CATSIQGPKGYTF.

The rearrangement joins TRBV5-4 to TRBJ1-1, with 8 bases lining up with TRBD1. This CDR3 contains 15 residues. Germline V gene data show CDR1 as SGHNT and CDR2 as YYREEE (reference sequence). V shed 3 bases, J shed 4 bases, and the junction held 8 bases outside the gene matches. The chain's CDR3 is CASSSADRASTEAFF. The CDR3 DNA reads TGTGCCAGCAGCTCAGCGGACAGGGCGAGCACTGAAGCTTTCTTT.

This clone was seen only a few times. The chain carries TRBV7-9 and TRBJ2-7; possibly TRBD2 for D (6 bases). CDR3 length equals 13 residues. V dropped 3 bases and J dropped 6 bases, with 12 bases sitting between them. The germline V gene encodes CDR1 SEHNR and CDR2 FQNEAQ (reference sequence). CDR3 sequence (DNA): TGTGCCAGCAGCTTGGGGGAGGATCCCGAGCAGTACTTC. This translates into CASSLGEDPEQYF. Supplemented by reference TRBV7-9 and TRBJ2-7, the full variable domain reads DTGVSQNPRHKITKRGQNVTFRCDPISEHNRLYWYRQTLGQGPEFLTYFQNEAQLEKSRLLSDRFSAERPKGSFSTLEIQRTEQGDSAMYLCASSLGEDPEQYFGPGTRLTVT.

The V gene is TRBV7-2, the J gene TRBJ1-5, with no clear D. V gave up 2 bases and J gave up 5 bases, with 13 bases separating them. The germline V gene encodes CDR1 SGHTA and CDR2 FQGNSA. This CDR3 spans 15 amino acids. The CDR3 sequence is CASSLFGERDQPQHF. DNA of the CDR3: TGTGCCAGCAGCTTATTCGGGGAAAGGGATCAGCCCCAGCATTTT.

This rearrangement joins TRBV5-4 to TRBJ2-5; 15 nucleotides match TRBD2. Per the germline V gene, CDR1 is SGHNT and CDR2 is YYREEE (reference sequence). V lost 4 bases and J lost 5; bases outside the gene matches: 3. The CDR3 sequence is 15 residues long. As DNA, the CDR3 is TGTGCCAGCAGCGCAGGGACTAGCGGGGGGGAGACCCAGTACTTC. It codes for CASSAGTSGGETQYF.

The chain carries TRBV19 and TRBJ2-7, with 7 bases identical to TRBD1. V dropped 5 bases and J dropped 3; count of bases not matched to a gene: 7. CDR1 and CDR2 (germline): LNHDA, SQIVND (reference sequence). The CDR3 is 14 residues long. Here the CDR3 reads CASSSMTGSYEQYF. The CDR3 DNA reads TGTGCCAGTAGTTCTATGACAGGGAGCTACGAGCAGTACTTC. Using reference TRBV19 and TRBJ2-7 for the parts outside the CDR3, the full variable domain is DGGITQSPKYLFRKEGQNVTLSCEQNLNHDAMYWYRQDPGQGLRLIYYSQIVNDFQKGDIAEGYSVSREKKESFPLTVTSAQKNPTAFYLCASSSMTGSYEQYFGPGTRLTVT.

This chain links TRBV18 with TRBJ1-6; 7 bases match TRBD1. Germline-derived CDR1 and CDR2 are KGHSH and LQKENI. V shed 2 bases and J 3 bases; nucleotides not matched to a gene: 13. This CDR3 is 19 amino acids long. CDR3 in DNA: TGTGCCAGCTCACCAATTGCCCTTCGTACAGGGGACTATAATTCACCCCTCCACTTT. It specifies CASSPIALRTGDYNSPLHF.

This sequence joins TRBV4-2 and TRBJ2-1, with D possibly being TRBD1 (5 bases). The CDR3 runs 12 residues. Trimming took off 1 base at V and 7 bases at J, with 5 bases between the two ends. Germline CDR1 and CDR2: LGHNA and YNFKEQ. This CDR3 is CASSQAGNEQFF. The CDR3 nucleotides read TGTGCCAGCAGCCAAGCAGGGAATGAGCAGTTCTTC.